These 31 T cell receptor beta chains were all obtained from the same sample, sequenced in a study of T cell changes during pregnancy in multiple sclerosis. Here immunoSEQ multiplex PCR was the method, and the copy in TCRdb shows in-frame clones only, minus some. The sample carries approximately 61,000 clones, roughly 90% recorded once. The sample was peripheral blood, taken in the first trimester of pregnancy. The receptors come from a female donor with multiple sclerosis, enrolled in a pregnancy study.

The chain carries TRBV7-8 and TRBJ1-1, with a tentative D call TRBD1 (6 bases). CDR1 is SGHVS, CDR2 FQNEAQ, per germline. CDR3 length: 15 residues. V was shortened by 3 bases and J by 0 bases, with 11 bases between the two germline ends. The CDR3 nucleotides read TGTGCCAGCAGCTTCAGACAGGCTATGAACACTGAAGCTTTCTTT. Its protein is CASSFRQAMNTEAFF.

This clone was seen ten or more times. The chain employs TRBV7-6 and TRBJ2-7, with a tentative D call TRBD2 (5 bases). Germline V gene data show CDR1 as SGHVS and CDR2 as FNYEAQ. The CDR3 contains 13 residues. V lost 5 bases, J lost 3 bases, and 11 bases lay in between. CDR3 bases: TGTGCCAGCAGCGATAGTGAGGGCTACGAGCAGTACTTC. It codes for CASSDSEGYEQYF.

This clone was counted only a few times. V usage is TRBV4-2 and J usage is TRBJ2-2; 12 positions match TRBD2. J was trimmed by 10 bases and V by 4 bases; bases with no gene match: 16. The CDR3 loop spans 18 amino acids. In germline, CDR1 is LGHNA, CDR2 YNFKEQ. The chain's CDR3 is CASSRQTLAGGPGEELFF. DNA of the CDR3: TGTGCCAGCAGCCGTCAGACCCTAGCGGGAGGGCCGGGGGAGGAGCTGTTTTTT.

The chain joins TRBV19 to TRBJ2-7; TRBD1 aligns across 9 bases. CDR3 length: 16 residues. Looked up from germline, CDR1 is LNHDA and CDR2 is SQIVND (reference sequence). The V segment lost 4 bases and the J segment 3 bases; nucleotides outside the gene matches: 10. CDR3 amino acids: CASSKRAGTGSYEQYF. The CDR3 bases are TGTGCCAGTAGTAAACGAGCCGGGACAGGGAGCTACGAGCAGTACTTC.

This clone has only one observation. The CDR3 protein is CASSSSSGRTGELFF. As DNA, the CDR3 is TGCGCCAGCAGCTCGTCTAGCGGGAGAACCGGGGAGCTGTTTTTT. The rearrangement joins TRBV5-1 to TRBJ2-2; TRBD2 matches 10 bases. Germline values: CDR1 SGHRS, CDR2 YFSETQ. The CDR3 totals 15 residues. J was trimmed by 5 bases and V by 3 bases; bases with no gene match: 4.

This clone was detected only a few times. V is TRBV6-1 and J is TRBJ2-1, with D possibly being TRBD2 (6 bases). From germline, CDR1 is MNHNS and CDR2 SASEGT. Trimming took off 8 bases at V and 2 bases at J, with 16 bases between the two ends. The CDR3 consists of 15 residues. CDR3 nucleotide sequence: TGTGCCAGCCGCCCGGGGAGCGGGCCCTACAATGAGCAGTTCTTC. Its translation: CASRPGSGPYNEQFF.

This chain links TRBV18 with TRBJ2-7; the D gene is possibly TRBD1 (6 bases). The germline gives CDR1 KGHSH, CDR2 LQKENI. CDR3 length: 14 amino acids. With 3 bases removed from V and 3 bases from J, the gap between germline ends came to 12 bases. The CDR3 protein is CASSPRDTIYEQYF. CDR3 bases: TGTGCCAGCTCACCCCGGGACACCATCTACGAGCAGTACTTC.

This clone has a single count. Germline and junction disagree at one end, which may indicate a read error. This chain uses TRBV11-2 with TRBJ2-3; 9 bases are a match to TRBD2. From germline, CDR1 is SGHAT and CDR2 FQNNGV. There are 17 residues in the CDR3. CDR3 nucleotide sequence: TGTGCCAGCAGCTTAGGGCGACTAGCGGAAAGCATAGATACGCAGTATTTT. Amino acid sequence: CASSLGRLAESIDTQYF.

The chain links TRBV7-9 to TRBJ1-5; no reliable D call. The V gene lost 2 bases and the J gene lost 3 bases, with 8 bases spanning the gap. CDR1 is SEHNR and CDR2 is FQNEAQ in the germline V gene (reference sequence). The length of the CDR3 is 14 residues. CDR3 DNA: TGTGCCAGCAGCTTACAACAGTTCAATCAGCCCCAGCATTTT. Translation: CASSLQQFNQPQHF.

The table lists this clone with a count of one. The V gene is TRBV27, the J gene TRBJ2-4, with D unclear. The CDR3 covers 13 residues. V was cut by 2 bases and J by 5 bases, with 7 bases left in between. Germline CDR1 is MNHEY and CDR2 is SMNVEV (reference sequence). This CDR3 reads CASSLAQQNIQYF. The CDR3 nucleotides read TGTGCCAGCAGTTTAGCACAGCAAAACATTCAGTACTTC.

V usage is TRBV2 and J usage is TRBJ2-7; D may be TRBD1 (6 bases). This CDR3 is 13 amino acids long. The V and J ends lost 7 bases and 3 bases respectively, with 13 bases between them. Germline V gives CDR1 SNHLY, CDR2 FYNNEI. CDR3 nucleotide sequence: TGTGCCAGCACCGGACAGTCTTTCTACGAGCAGTACTTC. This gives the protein CASTGQSFYEQYF.

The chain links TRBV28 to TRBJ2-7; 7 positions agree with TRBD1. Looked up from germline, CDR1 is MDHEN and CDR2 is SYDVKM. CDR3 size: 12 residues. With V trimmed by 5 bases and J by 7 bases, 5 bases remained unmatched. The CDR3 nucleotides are TGTGCCAGCAGTCACAGACAGGGTGAGCAGTACTTC. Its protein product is CASSHRQGEQYF.

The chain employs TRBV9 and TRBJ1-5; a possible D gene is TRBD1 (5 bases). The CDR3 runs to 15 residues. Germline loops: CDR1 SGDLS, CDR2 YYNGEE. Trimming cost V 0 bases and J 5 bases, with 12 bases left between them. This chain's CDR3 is CASSVEGEGDQPQHF. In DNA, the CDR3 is TGTGCCAGCAGCGTAGAAGGGGAGGGTGATCAGCCCCAGCATTTT.

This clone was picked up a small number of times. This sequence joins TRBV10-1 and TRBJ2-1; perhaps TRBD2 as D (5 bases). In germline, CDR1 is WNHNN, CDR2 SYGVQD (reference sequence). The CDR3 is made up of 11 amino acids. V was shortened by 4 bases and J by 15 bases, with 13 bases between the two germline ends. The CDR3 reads CASSAQEGLFF. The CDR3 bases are TGCGCCAGCAGTGCCCAGGAAGGACTGTTCTTC.

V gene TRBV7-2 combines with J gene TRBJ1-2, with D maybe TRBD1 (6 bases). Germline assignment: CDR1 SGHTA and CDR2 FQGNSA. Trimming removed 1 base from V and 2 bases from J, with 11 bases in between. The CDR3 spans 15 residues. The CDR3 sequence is CASSLVQGGNYGYTF. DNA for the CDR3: TGTGCCAGCAGCTTAGTACAGGGAGGGAACTATGGCTACACCTTC.

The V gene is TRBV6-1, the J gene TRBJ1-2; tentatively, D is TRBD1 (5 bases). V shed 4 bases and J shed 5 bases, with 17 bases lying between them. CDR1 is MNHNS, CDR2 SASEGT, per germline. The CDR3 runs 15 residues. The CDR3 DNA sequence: TGTGCCAGCAGTGTGGACGGTCCTGGGACTTATGGCTACACCTTC. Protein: CASSVDGPGTYGYTF.

CDR3: CASGSQGAAEAFF. The DNA for the CDR3 is TGCGCCAGCGGCTCTCAGGGTGCGGCTGAAGCTTTCTTT. The genes are TRBV5-1 and TRBJ1-1, with D maybe TRBD1 (5 bases). This CDR3 is built from 13 residues. Per germline, CDR1 SGHRS and CDR2 YFSETQ. With 7 bases removed from V and 6 bases from J, the gap between germline ends came to 16 bases.

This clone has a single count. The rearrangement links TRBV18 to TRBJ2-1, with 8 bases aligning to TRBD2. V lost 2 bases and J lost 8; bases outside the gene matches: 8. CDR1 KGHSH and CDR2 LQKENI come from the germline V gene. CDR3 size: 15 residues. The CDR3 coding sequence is TGTGCCAGCTCACCAGGACTAGCTACCGGACATGAGCAGTTCTTC. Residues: CASSPGLATGHEQFF.

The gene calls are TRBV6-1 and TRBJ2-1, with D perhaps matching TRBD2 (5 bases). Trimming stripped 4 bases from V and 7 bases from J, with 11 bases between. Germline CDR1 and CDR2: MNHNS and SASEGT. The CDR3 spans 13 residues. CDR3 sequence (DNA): TGTGCCAGCAGTGTCGGTACGGGGAATGAGCAGTTCTTC. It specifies CASSVGTGNEQFF.

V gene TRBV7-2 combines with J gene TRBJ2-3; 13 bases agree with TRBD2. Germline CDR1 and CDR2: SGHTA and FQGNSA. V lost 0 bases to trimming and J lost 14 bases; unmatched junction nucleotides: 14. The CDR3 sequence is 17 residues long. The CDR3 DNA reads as TGTGCCAGCAGCTTAGCGACCGGGACTAGCGGGATACCTAGGGGGTATTTT. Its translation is CASSLATGTSGIPRGYF.

The CDR3 protein is CASSFFHPGQGAGYTF. The CDR3 coding sequence is TGTGCCAGCAGTTTCTTTCATCCGGGACAGGGGGCGGGCTACACCTTC. The J gene is TRBJ1-2, the V gene TRBV28; 12 bases map to TRBD1. CDR3 length equals 16 residues. The V and J ends lost 3 bases and 8 bases, in that order; junction bases with no gene match: 10. CDR1 MDHEN and CDR2 SYDVKM come from the germline V gene.

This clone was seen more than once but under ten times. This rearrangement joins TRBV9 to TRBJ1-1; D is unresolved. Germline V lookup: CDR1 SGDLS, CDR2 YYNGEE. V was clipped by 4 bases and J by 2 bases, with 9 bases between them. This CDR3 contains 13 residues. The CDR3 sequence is CASSTAYNTEAFF. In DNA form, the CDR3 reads TGTGCCAGCAGCACAGCCTATAACACTGAAGCTTTCTTT.

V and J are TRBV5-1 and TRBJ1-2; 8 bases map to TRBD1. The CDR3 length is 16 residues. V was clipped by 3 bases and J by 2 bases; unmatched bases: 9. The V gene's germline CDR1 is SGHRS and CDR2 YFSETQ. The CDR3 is CASSSLTGEANYGYTF. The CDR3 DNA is TGCGCCAGCAGCTCTCTGACAGGGGAAGCCAACTATGGCTACACCTTC.

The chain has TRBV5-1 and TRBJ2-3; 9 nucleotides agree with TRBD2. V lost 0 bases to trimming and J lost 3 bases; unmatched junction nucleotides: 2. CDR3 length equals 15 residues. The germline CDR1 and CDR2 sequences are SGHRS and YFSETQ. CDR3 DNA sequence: TGCGCCAGCAGCTTGGGACTAGCGGAAACAGATACGCAGTATTTT. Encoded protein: CASSLGLAETDTQYF.

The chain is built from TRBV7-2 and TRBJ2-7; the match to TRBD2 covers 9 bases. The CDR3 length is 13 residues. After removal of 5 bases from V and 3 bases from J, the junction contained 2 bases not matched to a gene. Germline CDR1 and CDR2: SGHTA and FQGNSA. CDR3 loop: CASSAGGVYEQYF. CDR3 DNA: TGTGCCAGCAGCGCGGGAGGGGTCTACGAGCAGTACTTC. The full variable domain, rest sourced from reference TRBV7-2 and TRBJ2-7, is GAGVSQSPSNKVTEKGKDVELRCDPISGHTALYWYRQSLGQGLEFLIYFQGNSAPDKSGLPSDRFSAERTGGSVSTLTIQRTQQEDSAVYLCASSAGGVYEQYFGPGTRLTVT.

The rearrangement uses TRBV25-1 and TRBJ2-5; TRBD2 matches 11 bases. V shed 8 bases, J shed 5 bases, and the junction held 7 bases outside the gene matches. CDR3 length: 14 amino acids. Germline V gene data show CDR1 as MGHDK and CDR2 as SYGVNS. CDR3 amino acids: CASGKTSGTETQYF. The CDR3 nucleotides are TGTGCCAGCGGAAAGACTAGCGGGACGGAGACCCAGTACTTC.

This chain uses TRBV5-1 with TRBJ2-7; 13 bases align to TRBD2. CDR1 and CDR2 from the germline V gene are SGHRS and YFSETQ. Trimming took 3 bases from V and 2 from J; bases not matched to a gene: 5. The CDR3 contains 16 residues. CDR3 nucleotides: TGCGCCAGCAGCTCGTACGGGACTAGCGGGGCCTACGAGCAGTACTTC. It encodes CASSSYGTSGAYEQYF.

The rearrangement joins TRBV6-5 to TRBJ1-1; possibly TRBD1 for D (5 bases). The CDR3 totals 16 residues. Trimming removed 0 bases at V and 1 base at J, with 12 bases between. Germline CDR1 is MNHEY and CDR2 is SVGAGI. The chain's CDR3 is CASSYSRGAQNTEAFF. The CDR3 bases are TGTGCCAGCAGTTACTCTCGTGGGGCCCAGAACACTGAAGCTTTCTTT.

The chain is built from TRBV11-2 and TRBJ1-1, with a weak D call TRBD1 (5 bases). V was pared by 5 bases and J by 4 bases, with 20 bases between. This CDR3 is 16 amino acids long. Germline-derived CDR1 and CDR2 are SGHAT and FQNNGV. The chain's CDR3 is CASSPARGTRGTEAFF. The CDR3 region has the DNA TGTGCCAGCAGCCCAGCCCGAGGGACTAGGGGCACTGAAGCTTTCTTT.

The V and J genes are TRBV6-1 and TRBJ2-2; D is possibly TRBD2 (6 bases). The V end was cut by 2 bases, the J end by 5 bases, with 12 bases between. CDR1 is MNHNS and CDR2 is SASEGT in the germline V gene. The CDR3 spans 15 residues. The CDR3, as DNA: TGTGCCAGCAGTGAAATGACGGGAGTAACCGGGGAGCTGTTTTTT. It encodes CASSEMTGVTGELFF.

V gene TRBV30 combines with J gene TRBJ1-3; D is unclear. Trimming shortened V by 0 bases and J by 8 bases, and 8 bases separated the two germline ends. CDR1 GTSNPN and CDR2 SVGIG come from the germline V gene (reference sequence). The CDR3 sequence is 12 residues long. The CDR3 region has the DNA TGTGCCTGGAGTGTACGCGGAGACACCATATATTTT. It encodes CAWSVRGDTIYF. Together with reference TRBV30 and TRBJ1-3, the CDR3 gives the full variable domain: SQTIHQWPATLVQPVGSPLSLECTVEGTSNPNLYWYRQAAGRGLQLLFYSVGIGQISSEVPQNLSASRPQDRQFILSSKKLLLSDSGFYLCAWSVRGDTIYFGEGSWLTVV.